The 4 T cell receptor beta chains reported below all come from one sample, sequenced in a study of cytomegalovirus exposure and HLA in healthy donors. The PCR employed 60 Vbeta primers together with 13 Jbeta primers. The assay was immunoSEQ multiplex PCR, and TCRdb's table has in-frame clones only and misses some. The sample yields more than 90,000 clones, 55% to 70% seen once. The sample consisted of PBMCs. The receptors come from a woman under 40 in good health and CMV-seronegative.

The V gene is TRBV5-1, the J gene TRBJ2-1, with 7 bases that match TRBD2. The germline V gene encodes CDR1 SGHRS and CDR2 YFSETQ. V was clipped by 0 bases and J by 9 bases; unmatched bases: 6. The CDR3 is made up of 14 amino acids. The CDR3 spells CASSLEGTTLEQFF. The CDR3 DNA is TGCGCCAGCAGCTTGGAGGGGACTACCCTTGAGCAGTTCTTC.

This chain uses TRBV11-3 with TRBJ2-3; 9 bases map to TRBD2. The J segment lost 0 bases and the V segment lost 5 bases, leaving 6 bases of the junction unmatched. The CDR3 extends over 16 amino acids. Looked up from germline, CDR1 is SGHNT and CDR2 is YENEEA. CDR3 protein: CASSQGTSTSTDTQYF. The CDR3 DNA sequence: TGTGCCAGCAGCCAAGGGACTAGCACTAGCACAGATACGCAGTATTTT.

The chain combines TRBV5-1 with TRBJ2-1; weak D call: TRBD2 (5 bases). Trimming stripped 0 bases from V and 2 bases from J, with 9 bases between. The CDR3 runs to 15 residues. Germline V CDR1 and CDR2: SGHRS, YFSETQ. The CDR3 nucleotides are TGCGCCAGCAGCTTGGGGACTGGGACCTACAATGAGCAGTTCTTC. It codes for CASSLGTGTYNEQFF.

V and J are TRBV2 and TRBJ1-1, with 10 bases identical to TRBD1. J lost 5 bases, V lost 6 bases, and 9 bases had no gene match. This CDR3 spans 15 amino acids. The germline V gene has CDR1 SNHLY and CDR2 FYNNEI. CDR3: CASSRPGQGYTEAFF. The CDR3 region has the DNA TGTGCCAGCAGCCGTCCGGGACAGGGGTATACTGAAGCTTTCTTT. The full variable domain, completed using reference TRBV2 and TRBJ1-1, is EPEVTQTPSHQVTQMGQEVILRCVPISNHLYFYWYRQILGQKVEFLVSFYNNEISEKSEIFDDQFSVERPDGSNFTLKIRSTKLEDSAMYFCASSRPGQGYTEAFFGQGTRLTVV.